Included here is one T cell receptor beta chain sequence, with context. Authors' data handling: From reference gene primer amplification, estimates of nucleated cell counts were derived. Method: immunoSEQ multiplex PCR; TCRdb's copy keeps in-frame clones and lacks some. V, J and clone size derive from that table, while D and trimming were established from the DNA sequence. The table includes fewer than 70,000 clones, around four fifths detected once. The data stem from a study of blood T cell repertoires in COVID-19. For the study at large: Samples of COVID-19 (acute and convalescent) were obtained from the United States, Italy and Spain. T cells, B-cell-depleted T cells, or PBMCs supplied cDNA or gDNA.

The Seattle patients, enrolled during active infection, were followed longitudinally. The CDR3 totals 16 residues. Per germline, CDR1 MNHNS and CDR2 SASEGT. The germline V and J ends were trimmed by 3 bases and 8 bases, with 20 bases remaining between them. The receptor was isolated from a man between 25 and 39 years old with COVID-19, enrolled during active disease. V gene TRBV6-1 combines with J gene TRBJ2-1; D possibly corresponds to TRBD1 (6 bases). Sequenced sample: peripheral blood. The CDR3 sequence is CASSDVWTGTQHEQFF. In nucleotides, the CDR3 is TGTGCCAGCAGTGATGTGTGGACCGGGACACAGCATGAGCAGTTCTTC.